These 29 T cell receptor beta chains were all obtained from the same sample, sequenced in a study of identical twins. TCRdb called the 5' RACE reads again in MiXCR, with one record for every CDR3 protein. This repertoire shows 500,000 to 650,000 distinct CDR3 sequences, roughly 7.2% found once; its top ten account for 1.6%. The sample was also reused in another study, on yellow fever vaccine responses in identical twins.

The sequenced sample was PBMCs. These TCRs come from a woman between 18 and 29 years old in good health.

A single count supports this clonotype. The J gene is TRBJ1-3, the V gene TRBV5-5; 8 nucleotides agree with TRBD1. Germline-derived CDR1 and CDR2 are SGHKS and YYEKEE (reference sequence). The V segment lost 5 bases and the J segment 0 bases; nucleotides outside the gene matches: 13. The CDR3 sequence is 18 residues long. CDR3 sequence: CASSFSLGQGPSGNTIYF. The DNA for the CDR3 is TGTGCCAGCAGTTTTTCCCTCGGACAGGGCCCCTCTGGAAACACCATATATTTT.

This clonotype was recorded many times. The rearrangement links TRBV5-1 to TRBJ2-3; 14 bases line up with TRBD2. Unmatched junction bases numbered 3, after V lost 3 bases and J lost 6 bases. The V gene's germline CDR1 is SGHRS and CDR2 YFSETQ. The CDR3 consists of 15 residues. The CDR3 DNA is TGCGCCAGCAGCTCGGGACTAGCGGGAGCGGATACGCAGTATTTT. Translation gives CASSSGLAGADTQYF. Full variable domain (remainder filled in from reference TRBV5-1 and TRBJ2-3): KAGVTQTPRYLIKTRGQQVTLSCSPISGHRSVSWYQQTPGQGLQFLFEYFSETQRNKGNFPGRFSGRQFSNSRSEMNVSTLELGDSALYLCASSSGLAGADTQYFGPGTRLTVL.

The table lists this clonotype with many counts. The CDR3 nucleotides are TGCAGTGCTAGAGACCGGGACACTGGCTCCTACGAGCAGTACGTC. As protein: CSARDRDTGSYEQYV. The chain links TRBV20-1 to TRBJ2-7, with D possibly matching TRBD1 (6 bases). The CDR3 has 15 amino acids. CDR1 and CDR2 (germline): DFQATT, SNEGSKA (reference sequence). V dropped 0 bases and J dropped 0 bases, with 12 bases sitting between them.

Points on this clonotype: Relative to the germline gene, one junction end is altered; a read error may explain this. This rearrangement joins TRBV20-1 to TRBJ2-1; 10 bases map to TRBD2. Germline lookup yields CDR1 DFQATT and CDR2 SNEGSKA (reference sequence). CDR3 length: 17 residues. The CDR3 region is CCARDISLSGGYNEQFF. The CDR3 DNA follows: TGCTGTGCTAGAGACATATCTCTTAGCGGGGGGTACAATGAGCAGTTCTTC.

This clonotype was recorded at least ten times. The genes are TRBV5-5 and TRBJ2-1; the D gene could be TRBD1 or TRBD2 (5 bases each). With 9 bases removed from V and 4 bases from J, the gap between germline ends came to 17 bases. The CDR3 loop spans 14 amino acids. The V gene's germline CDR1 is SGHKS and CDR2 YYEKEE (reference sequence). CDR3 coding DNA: TGTGCCACCTCCTTGGACACTAGGTACAATGAGCAGTTCTTC. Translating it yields CATSLDTRYNEQFF.

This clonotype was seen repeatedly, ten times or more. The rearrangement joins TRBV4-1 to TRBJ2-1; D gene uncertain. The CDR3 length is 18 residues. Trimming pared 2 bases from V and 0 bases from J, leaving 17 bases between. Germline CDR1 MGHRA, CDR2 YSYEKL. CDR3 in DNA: TGCGCCAGCAGCCAACAGGTACCCCCACCGAGCTCCTACAATGAGCAGTTCTTC. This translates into CASSQQVPPPSSYNEQFF.

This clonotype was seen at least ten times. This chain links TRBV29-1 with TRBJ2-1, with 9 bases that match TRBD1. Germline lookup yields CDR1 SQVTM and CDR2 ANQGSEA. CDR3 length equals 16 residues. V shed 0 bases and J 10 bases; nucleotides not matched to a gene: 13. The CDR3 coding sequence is TGCAGCGTTGAAGATAGGGGGACAGGGATTTCCAGGGAGCAGTTCTTC. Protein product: CSVEDRGTGISREQFF.

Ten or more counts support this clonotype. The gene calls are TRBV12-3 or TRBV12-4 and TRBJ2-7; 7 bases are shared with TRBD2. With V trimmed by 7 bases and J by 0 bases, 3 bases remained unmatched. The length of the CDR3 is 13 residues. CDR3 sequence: CASTGTNSYEQYF. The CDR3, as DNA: TGTGCCAGCACCGGGACTAACTCCTACGAGCAGTACTTC.

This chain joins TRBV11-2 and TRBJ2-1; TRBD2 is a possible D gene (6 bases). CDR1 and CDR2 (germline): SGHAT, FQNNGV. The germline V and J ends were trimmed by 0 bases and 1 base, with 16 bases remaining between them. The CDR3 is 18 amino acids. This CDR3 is CASSLERMYGGSYNEQFF. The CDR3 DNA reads TGTGCCAGCAGCTTAGAGAGGATGTACGGAGGGTCCTACAATGAGCAGTTCTTC. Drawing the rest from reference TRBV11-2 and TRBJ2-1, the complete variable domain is EAGVAQSPRYKIIEKRQSVAFWCNPISGHATLYWYQQILGQGPKLLIQFQNNGVVDDSQLPKDRFSAERLKGVDSTLKIQPAKLEDSAVYLCASSLERMYGGSYNEQFFGPGTRLTVL.

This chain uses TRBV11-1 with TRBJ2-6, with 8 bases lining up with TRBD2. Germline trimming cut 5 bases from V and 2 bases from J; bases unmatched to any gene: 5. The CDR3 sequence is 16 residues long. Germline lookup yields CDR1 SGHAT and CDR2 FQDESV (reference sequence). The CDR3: CASSTTGGAGANVLTF. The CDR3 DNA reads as TGTGCCAGCAGCACGACCGGGGGGGCTGGGGCCAACGTCCTGACTTTC.

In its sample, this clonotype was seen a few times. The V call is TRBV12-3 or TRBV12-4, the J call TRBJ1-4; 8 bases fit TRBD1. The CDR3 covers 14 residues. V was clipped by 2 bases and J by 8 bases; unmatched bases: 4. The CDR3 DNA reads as TGTGCCAGCAGTTTATCACAGGGGGGAGAAAAACTGTTTTTT. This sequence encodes CASSLSQGGEKLFF.

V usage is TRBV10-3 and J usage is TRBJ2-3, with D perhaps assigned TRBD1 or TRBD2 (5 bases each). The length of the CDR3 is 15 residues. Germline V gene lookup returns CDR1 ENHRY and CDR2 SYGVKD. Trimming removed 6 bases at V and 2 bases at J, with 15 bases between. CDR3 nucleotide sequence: TGTGCCATCAGCCCCCGGGACCCTTCCACAGATACGCAGTATTTT. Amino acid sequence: CAISPRDPSTDTQYF.

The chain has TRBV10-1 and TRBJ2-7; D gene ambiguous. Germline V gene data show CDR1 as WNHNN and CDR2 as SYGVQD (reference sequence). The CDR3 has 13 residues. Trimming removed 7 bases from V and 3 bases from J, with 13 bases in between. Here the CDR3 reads CASILRHFYEQYV. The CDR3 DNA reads TGCGCCAGCATTCTCAGACACTTCTACGAGCAGTACGTC.

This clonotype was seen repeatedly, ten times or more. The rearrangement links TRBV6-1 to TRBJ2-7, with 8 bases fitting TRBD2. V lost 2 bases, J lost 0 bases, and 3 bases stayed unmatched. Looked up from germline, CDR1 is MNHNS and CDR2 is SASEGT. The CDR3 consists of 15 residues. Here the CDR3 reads CASSETTSGSYEQYF. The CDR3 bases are TGTGCCAGCAGTGAAACTACTAGCGGCTCCTACGAGCAGTACTTC.

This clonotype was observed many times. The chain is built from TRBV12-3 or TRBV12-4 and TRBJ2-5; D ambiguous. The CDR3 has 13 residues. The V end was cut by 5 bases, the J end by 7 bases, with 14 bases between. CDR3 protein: CASSRATPGTQYF. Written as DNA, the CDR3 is TGTGCCAGCAGTCGGGCCACCCCAGGGACCCAGTACTTC.

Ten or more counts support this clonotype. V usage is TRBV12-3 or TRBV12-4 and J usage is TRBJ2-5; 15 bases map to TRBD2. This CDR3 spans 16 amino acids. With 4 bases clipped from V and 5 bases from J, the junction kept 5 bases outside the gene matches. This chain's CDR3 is CASSSGLAGGLETQYF. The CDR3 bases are TGTGCCAGCAGTTCAGGACTAGCGGGAGGGCTCGAGACCCAGTACTTC.

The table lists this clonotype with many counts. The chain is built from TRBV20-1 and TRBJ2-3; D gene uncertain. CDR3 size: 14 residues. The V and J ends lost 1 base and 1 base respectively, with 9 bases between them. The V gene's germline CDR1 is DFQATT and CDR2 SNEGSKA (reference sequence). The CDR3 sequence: CSARGTGRTDTQYF. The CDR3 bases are TGCAGTGCTAGAGGGACGGGTCGCACAGATACGCAGTATTTT.

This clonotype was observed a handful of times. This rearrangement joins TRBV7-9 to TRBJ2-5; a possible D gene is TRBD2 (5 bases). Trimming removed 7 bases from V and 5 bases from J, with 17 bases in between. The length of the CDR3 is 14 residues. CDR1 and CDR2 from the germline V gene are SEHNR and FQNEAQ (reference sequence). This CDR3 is CASTIEAARETQYF. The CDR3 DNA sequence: TGTGCCAGCACCATAGAAGCGGCGAGGGAGACCCAGTACTTC.

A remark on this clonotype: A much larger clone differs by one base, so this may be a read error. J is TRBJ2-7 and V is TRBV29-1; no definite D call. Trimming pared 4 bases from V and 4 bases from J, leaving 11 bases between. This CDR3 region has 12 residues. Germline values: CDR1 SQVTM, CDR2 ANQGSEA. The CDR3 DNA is TGCAGCGTTGTACTGCAGTCGTACGAGCAGTACTTC. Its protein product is CSVVLQSYEQYF.

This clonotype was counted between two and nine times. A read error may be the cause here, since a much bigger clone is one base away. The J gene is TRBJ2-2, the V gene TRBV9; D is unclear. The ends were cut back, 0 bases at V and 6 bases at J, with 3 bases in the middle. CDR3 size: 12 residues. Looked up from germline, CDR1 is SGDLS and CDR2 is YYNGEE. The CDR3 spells CASSVDPGELFF. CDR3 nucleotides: TGTGCCAGCAGCGTAGATCCCGGGGAGCTGTTTTTT.

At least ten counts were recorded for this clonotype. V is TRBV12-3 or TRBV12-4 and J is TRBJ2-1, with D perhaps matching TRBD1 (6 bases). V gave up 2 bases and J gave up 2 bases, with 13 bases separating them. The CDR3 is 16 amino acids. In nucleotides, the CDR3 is TGTGCCAGCAGTTTAACACAGGGTGTCCCCTACAATGAGCAGTTCTTC. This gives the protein CASSLTQGVPYNEQFF.

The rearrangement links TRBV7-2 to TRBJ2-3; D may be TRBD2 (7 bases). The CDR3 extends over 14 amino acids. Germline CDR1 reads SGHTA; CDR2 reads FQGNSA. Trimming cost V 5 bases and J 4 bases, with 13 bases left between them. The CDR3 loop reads CASSPGGGADTQYF. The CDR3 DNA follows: TGTGCCAGCAGCCCCGGAGGGGGGGCAGATACGCAGTATTTT.

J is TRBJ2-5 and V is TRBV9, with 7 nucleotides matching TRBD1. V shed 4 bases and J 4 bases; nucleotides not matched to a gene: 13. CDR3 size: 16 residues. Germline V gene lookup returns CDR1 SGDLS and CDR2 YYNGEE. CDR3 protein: CASSRTTGTRLETQYF. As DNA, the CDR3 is TGTGCCAGCAGCCGCACGACAGGGACCAGGTTAGAGACCCAGTACTTC.

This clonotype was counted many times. CDR3 loop: CASSSDIITQYF. The DNA of the CDR3 is TGTGCCAGCAGCTCTGACATTATCACCCAGTACTTC. The genes are TRBV11-2 and TRBJ2-5; unclear D gene. CDR1 is SGHAT, CDR2 FQNNGV, per germline. Between the trimmed V and J ends, which lost 4 bases and 8 bases, there was a span of 11 bases. The CDR3 totals 12 residues.

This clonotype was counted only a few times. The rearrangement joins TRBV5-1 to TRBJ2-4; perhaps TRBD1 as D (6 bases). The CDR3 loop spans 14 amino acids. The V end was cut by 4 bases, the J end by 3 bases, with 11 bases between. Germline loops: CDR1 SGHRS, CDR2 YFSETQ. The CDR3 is CASSPGDNKNIQYF. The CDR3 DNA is TGCGCCAGCAGCCCCGGGGACAACAAAAACATTCAGTACTTC.

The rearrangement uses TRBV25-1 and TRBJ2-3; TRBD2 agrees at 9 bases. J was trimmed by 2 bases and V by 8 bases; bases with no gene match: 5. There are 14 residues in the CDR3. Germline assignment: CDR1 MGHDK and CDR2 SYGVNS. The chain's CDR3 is CASGLAGATDTQYF. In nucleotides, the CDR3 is TGTGCCAGCGGATTAGCGGGAGCCACAGATACGCAGTATTTT.

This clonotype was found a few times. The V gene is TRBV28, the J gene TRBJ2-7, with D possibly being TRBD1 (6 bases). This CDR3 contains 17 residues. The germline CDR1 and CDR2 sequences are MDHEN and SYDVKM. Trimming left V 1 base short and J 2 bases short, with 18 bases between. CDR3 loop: CASSLSSDRPWTYEQYF. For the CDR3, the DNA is TGTGCCAGCAGTTTATCAAGCGACAGGCCGTGGACCTACGAGCAGTACTTC.

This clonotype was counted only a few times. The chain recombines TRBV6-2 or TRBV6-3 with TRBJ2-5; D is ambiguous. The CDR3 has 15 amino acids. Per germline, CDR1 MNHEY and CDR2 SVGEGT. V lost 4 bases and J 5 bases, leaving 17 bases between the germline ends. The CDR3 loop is CASSSPNTFAETQYF. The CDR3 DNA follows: TGTGCCAGCAGTTCACCAAATACCTTCGCGGAGACCCAGTACTTC.

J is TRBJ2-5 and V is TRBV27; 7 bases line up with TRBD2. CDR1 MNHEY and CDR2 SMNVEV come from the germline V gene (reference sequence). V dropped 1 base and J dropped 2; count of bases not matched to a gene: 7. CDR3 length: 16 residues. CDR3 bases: TGTGCCAGCAGTTTATGGGCCGGGAGGAATCAAGAGACCCAGTACTTC. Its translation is CASSLWAGRNQETQYF.